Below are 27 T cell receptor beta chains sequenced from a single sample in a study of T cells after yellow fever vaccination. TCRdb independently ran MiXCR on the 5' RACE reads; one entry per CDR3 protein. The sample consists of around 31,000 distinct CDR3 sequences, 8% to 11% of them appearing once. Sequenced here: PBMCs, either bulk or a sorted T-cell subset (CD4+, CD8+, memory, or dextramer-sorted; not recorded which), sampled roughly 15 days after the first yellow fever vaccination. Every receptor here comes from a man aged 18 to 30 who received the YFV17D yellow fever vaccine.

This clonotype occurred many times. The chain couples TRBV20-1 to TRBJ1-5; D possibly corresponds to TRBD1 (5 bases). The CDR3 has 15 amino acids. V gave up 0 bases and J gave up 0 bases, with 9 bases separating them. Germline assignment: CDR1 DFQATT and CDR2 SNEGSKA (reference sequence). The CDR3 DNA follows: TGCAGTGCTAGAGATCTGGGGGATAGCAATCAGCCCCAGCATTTT. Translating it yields CSARDLGDSNQPQHF.

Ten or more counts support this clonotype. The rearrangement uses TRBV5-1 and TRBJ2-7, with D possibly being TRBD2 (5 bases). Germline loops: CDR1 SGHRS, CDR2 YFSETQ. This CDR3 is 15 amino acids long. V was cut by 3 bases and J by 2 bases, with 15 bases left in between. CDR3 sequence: CASSWNARGTYEQYF. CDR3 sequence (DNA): TGCGCCAGCAGCTGGAATGCCCGGGGAACCTACGAGCAGTACTTC.

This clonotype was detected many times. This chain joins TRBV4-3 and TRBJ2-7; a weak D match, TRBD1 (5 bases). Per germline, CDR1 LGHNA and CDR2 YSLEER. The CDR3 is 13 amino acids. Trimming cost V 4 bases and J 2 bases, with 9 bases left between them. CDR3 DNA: TGCGCCAGCAGCCCCTCACAGGCCTACGAGCAGTACTTC. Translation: CASSPSQAYEQYF.

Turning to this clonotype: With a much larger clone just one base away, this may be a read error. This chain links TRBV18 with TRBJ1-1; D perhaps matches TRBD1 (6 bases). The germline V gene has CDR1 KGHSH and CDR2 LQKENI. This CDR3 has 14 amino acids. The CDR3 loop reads CASTPVQGATEAFF. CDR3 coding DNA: TGTGCCAGCACACCAGTACAGGGTGCCACTGAAGCTTTCTTT.

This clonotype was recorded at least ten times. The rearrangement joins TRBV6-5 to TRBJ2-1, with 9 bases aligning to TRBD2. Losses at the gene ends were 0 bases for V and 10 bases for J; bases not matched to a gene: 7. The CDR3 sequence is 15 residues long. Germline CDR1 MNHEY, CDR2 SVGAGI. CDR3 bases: TGTGCCAGCAGTTACTCTCGCGGGGGGGCCTACGAGCAGTTCTTC. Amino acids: CASSYSRGGAYEQFF.

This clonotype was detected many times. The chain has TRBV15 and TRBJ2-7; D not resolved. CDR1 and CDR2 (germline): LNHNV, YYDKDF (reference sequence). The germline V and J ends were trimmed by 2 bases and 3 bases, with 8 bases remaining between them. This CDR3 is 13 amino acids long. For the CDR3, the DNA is TGTGCCACCAGCAGATCGCTTGGCTACGAGCAGTACTTC. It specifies CATSRSLGYEQYF.

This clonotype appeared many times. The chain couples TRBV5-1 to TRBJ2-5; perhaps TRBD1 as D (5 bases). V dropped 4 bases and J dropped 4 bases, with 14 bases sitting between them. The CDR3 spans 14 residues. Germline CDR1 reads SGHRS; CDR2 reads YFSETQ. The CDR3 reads CASSQFQRGETQYF. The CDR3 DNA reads TGCGCCAGCAGCCAATTTCAAAGGGGAGAGACCCAGTACTTC. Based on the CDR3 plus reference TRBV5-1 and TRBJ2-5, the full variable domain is KAGVTQTPRYLIKTRGQQVTLSCSPISGHRSVSWYQQTPGQGLQFLFEYFSETQRNKGNFPGRFSGRQFSNSRSEMNVSTLELGDSALYLCASSQFQRGETQYFGPGTRLLVL.

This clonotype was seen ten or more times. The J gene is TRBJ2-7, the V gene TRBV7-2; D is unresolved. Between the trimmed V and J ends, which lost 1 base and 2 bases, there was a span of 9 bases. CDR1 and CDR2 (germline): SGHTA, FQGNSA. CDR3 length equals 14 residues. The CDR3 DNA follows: TGTGCCAGCAGCTTAGGGGTCGTTCCCTACGAGCAGTACGTC. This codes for CASSLGVVPYEQYV.

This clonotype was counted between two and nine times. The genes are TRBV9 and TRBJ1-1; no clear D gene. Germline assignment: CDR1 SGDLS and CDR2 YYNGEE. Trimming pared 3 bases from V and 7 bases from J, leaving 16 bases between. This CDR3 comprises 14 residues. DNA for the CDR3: TGTGCCAGCAGCGGCACTCGTAGTTCGGATGAAGCTTTCTTT. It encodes CASSGTRSSDEAFF.

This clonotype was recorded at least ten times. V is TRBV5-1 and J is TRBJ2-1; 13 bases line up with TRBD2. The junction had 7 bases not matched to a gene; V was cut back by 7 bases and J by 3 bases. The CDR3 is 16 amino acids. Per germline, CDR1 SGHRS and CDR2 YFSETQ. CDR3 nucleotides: TGCGCCAGCCGCGGACTAGCGGGGGCTTACTACAATGAGCAGTTCTTC. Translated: CASRGLAGAYYNEQFF.

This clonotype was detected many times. As DNA, the CDR3 is TGCAGCGTTGCGGCACTAGCGGGGGGGGCCGTAAATGAGCAGTTCTTC. Translation: CSVAALAGGAVNEQFF. The chain couples TRBV29-1 to TRBJ2-1; 13 bases match TRBD2. J was trimmed by 7 bases and V by 4 bases; bases with no gene match: 10. The length of the CDR3 is 16 residues. Germline CDR1 and CDR2: SQVTM and ANQGSEA.

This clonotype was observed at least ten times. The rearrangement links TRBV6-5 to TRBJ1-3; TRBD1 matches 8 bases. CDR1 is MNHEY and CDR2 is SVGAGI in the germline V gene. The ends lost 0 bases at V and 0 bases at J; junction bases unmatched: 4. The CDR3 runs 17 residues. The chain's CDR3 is CASSYSYRGSSGNTIYF. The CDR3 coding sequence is TGTGCCAGCAGTTACTCGTACAGGGGGAGCTCTGGAAACACCATATATTTT.

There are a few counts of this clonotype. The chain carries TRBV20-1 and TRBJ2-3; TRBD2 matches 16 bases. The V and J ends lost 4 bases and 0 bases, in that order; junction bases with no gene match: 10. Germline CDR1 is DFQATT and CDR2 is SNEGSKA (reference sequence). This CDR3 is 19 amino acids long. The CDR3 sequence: CSAIGTSGGALPSTDTQYF. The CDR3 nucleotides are TGCAGTGCTATAGGGACTAGCGGGGGGGCCCTACCAAGCACAGATACGCAGTATTTT.

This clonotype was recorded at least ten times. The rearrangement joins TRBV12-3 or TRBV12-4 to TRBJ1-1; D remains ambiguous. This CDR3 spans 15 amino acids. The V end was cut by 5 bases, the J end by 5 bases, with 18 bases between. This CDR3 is CASSLPFGFGTEAFF. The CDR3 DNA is TGTGCCAGCAGTCTGCCGTTTGGGTTCGGGACTGAAGCTTTCTTT.

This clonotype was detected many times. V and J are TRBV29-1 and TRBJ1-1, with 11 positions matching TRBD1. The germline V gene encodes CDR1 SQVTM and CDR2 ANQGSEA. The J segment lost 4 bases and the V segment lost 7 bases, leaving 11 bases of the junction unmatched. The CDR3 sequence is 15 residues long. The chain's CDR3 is CSARGQGAWSTEAFF. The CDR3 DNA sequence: TGCAGCGCACGCGGACAGGGGGCTTGGAGCACTGAAGCTTTCTTT.

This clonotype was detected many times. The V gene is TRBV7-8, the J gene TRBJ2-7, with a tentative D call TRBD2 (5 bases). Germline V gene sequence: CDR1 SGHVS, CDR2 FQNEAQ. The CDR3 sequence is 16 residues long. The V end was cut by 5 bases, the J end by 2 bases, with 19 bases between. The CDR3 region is CASSPENRGYTYEQYF. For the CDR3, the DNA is TGTGCCAGCAGCCCCGAGAATAGAGGGTATACCTACGAGCAGTACTTC.

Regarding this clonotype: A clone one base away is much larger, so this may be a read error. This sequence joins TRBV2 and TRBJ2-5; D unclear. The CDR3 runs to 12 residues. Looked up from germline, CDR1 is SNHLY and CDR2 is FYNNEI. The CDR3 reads CATTSSGETRYF. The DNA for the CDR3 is TGTGCCACTACCTCCTCTGGTGAGACCCGGTACTTC.

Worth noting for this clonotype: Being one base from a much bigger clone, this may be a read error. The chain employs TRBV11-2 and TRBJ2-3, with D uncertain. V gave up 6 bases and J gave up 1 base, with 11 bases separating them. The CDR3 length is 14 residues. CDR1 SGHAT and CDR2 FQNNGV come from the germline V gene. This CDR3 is CASRCRYGTDTQYF. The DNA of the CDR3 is TGTGCCAGCAGGTGCAGATATGGCACAGATACGCAGTATTTT.

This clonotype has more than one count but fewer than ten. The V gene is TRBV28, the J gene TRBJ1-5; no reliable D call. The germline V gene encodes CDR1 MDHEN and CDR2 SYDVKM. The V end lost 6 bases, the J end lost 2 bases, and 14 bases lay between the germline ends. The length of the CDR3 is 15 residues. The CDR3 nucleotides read TGTGCCAGCAGGACGATGGGGTCGGGCAATCAGCCCCAGCATTTT. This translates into CASRTMGSGNQPQHF. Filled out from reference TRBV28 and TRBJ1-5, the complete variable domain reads DVKVTQSSRYLVKRTGEKVFLECVQDMDHENMFWYRQDPGLGLRLIYFSYDVKMKEKGDIPEGYSVSREKKERFSLILESASTNQTSMYLCASRTMGSGNQPQHFGDGTRLSIL.

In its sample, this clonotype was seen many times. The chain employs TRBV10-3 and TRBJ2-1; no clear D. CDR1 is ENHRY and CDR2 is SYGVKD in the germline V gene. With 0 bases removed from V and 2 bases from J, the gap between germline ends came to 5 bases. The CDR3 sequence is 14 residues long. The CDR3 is CAISESAAYNEQFF. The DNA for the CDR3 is TGTGCCATCAGTGAGTCAGCAGCCTACAATGAGCAGTTCTTC.

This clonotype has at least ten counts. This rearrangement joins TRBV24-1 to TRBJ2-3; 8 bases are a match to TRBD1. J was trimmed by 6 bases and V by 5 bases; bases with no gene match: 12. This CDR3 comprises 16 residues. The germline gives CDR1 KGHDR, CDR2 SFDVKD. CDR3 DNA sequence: TGTGCCACCAGTGGCAAACAGGGGGAAGGTACGGATACGCAGTATTTT. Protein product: CATSGKQGEGTDTQYF.

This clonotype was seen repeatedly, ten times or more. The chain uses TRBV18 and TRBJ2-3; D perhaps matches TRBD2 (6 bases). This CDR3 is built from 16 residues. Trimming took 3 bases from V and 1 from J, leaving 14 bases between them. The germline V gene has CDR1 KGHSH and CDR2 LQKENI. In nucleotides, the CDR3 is TGTGCCAGCTCACCCCTGGGAGGTGGCGGCACAGATACGCAGTATTTT. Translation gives CASSPLGGGGTDTQYF.

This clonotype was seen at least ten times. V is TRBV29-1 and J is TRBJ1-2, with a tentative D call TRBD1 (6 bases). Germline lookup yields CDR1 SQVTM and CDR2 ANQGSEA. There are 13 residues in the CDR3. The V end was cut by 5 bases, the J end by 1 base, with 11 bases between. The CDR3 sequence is CSVKGGDNYGYTF. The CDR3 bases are TGCAGCGTTAAGGGGGGTGATAACTATGGCTACACCTTC.

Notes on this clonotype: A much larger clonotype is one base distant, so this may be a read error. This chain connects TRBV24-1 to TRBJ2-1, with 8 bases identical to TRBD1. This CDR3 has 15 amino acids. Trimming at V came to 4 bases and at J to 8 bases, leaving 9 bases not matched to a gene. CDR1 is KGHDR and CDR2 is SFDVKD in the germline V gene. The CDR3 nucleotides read TGTGCCACCAGTGACCACTGGACAGGGTTTGATGAGCAGTTCTTC. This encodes CATSDHWTGFDEQFF.

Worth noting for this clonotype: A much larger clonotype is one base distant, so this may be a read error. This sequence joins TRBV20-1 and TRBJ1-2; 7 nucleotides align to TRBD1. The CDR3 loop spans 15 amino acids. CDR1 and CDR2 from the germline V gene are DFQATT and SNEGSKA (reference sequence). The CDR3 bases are TGCAGTTCTAGAGATAGGGCAGGGGGGAACTATGGCTACACCTTC. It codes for CSSRDRAGGNYGYTF.

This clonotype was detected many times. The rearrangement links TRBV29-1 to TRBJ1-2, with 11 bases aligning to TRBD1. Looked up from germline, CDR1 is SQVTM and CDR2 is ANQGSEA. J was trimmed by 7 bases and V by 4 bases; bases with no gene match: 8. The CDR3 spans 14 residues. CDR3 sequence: CSVVGGQGGRGYTF. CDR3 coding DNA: TGCAGCGTTGTGGGGGGACAGGGGGGTCGTGGCTACACCTTC.

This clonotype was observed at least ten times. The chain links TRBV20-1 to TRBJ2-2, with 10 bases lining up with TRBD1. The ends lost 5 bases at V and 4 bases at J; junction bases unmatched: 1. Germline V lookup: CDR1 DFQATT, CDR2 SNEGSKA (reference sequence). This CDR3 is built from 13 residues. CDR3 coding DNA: TGCAGTGCTTGGGACAGGGGCACCGGGGAGCTGTTTTTT. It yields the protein CSAWDRGTGELFF.